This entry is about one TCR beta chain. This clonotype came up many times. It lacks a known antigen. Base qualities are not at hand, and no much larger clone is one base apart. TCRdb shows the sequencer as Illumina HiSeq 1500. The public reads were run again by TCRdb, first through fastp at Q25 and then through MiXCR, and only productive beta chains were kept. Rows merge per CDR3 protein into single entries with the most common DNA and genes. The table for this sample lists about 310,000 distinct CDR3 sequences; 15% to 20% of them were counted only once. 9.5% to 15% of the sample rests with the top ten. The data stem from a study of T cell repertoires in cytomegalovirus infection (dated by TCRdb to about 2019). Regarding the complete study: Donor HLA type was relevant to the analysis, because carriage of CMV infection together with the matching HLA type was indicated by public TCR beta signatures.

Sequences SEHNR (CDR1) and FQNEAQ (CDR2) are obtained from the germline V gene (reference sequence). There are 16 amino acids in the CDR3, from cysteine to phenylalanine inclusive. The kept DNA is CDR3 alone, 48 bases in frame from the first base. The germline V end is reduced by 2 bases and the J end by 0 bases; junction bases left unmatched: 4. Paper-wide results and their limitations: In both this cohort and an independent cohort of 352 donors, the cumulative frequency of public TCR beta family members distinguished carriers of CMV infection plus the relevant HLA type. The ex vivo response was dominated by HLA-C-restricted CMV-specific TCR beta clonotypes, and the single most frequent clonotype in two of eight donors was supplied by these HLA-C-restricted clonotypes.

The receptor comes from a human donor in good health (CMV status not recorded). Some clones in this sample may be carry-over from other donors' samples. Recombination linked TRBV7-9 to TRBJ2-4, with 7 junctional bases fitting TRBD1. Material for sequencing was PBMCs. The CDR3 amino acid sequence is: CASSLYQGVAKNIQYF. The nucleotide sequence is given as TGTGCCAGCAGCTTATACCAGGGGGTAGCCAAAAACATTCAGTACTTC. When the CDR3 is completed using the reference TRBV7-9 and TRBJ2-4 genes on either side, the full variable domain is DTGVSQNPRHKITKRGQNVTFRCDPISEHNRLYWYRQTLGQGPEFLTYFQNEAQLEKSRLLSDRFSAERPKGSFSTLEIQRTEQGDSAMYLCASSLYQGVAKNIQYFGAGTRLSVL.